A selection of T cell receptor beta chains follows, all from one sample in a study of cytomegalovirus exposure and HLA in healthy donors. Produced via immunoSEQ multiplex PCR; TCRdb's table is partial and in-frame only. The sample yields roughly 150,000 clones, around 83% seen once. The sample consisted of PBMCs. The source of these receptors is a woman aged 18 to 35 in good health and CMV-seronegative. The CDR3 runs from the conserved cysteine through the conserved F or W. Fields, in order: J gene, D gene, clone size, V gene, CDR3 protein, CDR3 DNA. A D gene is named only where the DNA matches it firmly. A row's size may be missing; if present it is once, few, many or a size class.

J: TRBJ2-2
D: TRBD2
size: -
V: TRBV28
CDR3: CASSFGGSANTGELFF
DNA: TGTGCCAGCAGTTTCGGCGGGAGCGCGAACACCGGGGAGCTGTTTTTT

J: TRBJ1-3
D: -
size: -
V: TRBV6-5
CDR3: CASSYLGQAGNTIYF
DNA: TGTGCCAGCAGTTACTTGGGGCAGGCTGGAAACACCATATATTTT

J: TRBJ1-5
D: TRBD1
size: -
V: TRBV10-3
CDR3: CAISEIPGQGIHQPQHF
DNA: TGTGCCATCAGTGAGATTCCGGGACAGGGAATTCATCAGCCCCAGCATTTT

J: TRBJ2-1
D: TRBD2
size: once
V: TRBV5-1
CDR3: CASSLASGRLRTYNEQFF
DNA: TGCGCCAGCAGCTTGGCTAGCGGGCGGCTTAGGACCTACAATGAGCAGTTCTTC

J: TRBJ2-1
D: TRBD2
size: -
V: TRBV5-1
CDR3: CASSRRGQTIAGGPYNEQFF
DNA: TGCGCCAGCAGCCGCCGGGGACAGACTATAGCGGGGGGCCCCTACAATGAGCAGTTCTTC

J: TRBJ2-1
D: TRBD2
size: once
V: TRBV9
CDR3: CASSVRTSGGASSYNEQFF
DNA: TGTGCCAGCAGCGTTCGGACTAGCGGGGGGGCAAGCTCCTACAATGAGCAGTTCTTC

J: TRBJ2-2
D: -
size: -
V: TRBV5-1
CDR3: CASSPSGTGELFF
DNA: TGCGCCAGCAGCCCCTCAGGCACCGGGGAGCTGTTTTTT

J: TRBJ2-2
D: TRBD1
size: -
V: TRBV9
CDR3: CASSVGQGAGIGELFF
DNA: TGTGCCAGCAGCGTAGGACAGGGGGCCGGTATCGGGGAGCTGTTTTTT

J: TRBJ2-7
D: TRBD1
size: -
V: TRBV10-2
CDR3: CASSDPRGGQSVPTSYEQYF
DNA: TGCGCCAGCAGTGACCCAAGAGGGGGACAGAGCGTTCCAACCTCCTACGAGCAGTACTTC

J: TRBJ1-1
D: TRBD1
size: -
V: TRBV19
CDR3: CASNTGGKAFF
DNA: TGTGCCAGTAACACAGGGGGTAAGGCTTTCTTT

J: TRBJ2-1
D: TRBD2
size: -
V: TRBV10-3
CDR3: CAIKRSWLAGSNEQFF
DNA: TGTGCCATCAAACGGAGCTGGCTAGCGGGAAGTAATGAGCAGTTCTTC

J: TRBJ2-7
D: -
size: few
V: TRBV6-1
CDR3: CASSSGGANSYEQYF
DNA: TGTGCCAGCAGTTCTGGGGGGGCCAACTCCTACGAGCAGTACTTC

J: TRBJ2-7
D: -
size: -
V: TRBV27
CDR3: CASSLNPSSYEQYF
DNA: TGTGCCAGCAGTCTCAATCCCAGCTCCTACGAGCAGTACTTC

J: TRBJ2-6
D: TRBD1
size: -
V: TRBV30
CDR3: CAWRAQGAGANVLTF
DNA: TGTGCCTGGAGGGCTCAGGGGGCCGGGGCCAACGTCCTGACTTTC

J: TRBJ1-2
D: -
size: -
V: TRBV14
CDR3: CASSQSFGGSGYTF
DNA: TGTGCCAGCAGCCAATCGTTCGGGGGTAGTGGCTACACCTTC

J: TRBJ2-1
D: TRBD2
size: -
V: TRBV27
CDR3: CASSPKREAYNEQFF
DNA: TGTGCCAGCAGTCCTAAGCGGGAGGCGTACAATGAGCAGTTCTTC

J: TRBJ1-4
D: TRBD1
size: -
V: TRBV7-9
CDR3: CASSSGQLRSNEKLFF
DNA: TGTGCCAGCAGCTCGGGACAGCTTCGTTCTAATGAAAAACTGTTTTTT

J: TRBJ2-2
D: TRBD1
size: -
V: TRBV10-3
CDR3: CAISLTGSTGELFF
DNA: TGTGCCATCAGCTTGACAGGGAGTACCGGGGAGCTGTTTTTT

J: TRBJ2-7
D: -
size: -
V: TRBV5-6
CDR3: CASSLPPGYEQYF
DNA: TGTGCCAGCAGCTTGCCTCCAGGATACGAGCAGTACTTC

J: TRBJ2-3
D: -
size: -
V: TRBV5-4
CDR3: CASSFSGADTQYF
DNA: TGTGCCAGCAGCTTTTCGGGAGCAGATACGCAGTATTTT

J: TRBJ2-2
D: -
size: -
V: TRBV2
CDR3: CASRNRVAGELFF
DNA: TGTGCCAGCAGGAACAGGGTTGCCGGGGAGCTGTTTTTT

J: TRBJ1-5
D: -
size: -
V: TRBV18
CDR3: CASQGQINQPQHF
DNA: TGTGCCAGCCAGGGGCAGATCAATCAGCCCCAGCATTTT

J: TRBJ1-5
D: TRBD1
size: -
V: TRBV5-4
CDR3: CASSRDREEPQHF
DNA: TGTGCCAGCAGCCGAGACAGGGAAGAGCCCCAGCATTTT

J: TRBJ1-4
D: -
size: -
V: TRBV7-9
CDR3: CASSLAHSGANEKLFF
DNA: TGTGCCAGCAGCTTAGCGCACAGCGGGGCTAATGAAAAACTGTTTTTT

J: TRBJ2-3
D: TRBD2
size: -
V: TRBV9
CDR3: CASSVEGLAGAVDTQYF
DNA: TGTGCCAGCAGCGTAGAGGGGCTAGCGGGAGCGGTAGATACGCAGTATTTT

J: TRBJ1-4
D: -
size: -
V: TRBV19
CDR3: CASRRTAATNEKLFF
DNA: TGTGCCAGTAGGAGAACAGCCGCAACTAATGAAAAACTGTTTTTT

J: TRBJ2-7
D: TRBD2
size: -
V: TRBV7-6
CDR3: CASSLGEAGGYEQYF
DNA: TGTGCCAGCAGCTTAGGTGAGGCGGGGGGCTACGAGCAGTACTTC

J: TRBJ2-7
D: -
size: -
V: TRBV19
CDR3: CASSGQGLYEQYF
DNA: TGTGCCAGTAGTGGCCAGGGACTCTACGAGCAGTACTTC

J: TRBJ2-7
D: TRBD1
size: -
V: TRBV10-1
CDR3: CASSEGTGTFEQYF
DNA: TGCGCCAGCAGTGAAGGGACAGGGACTTTCGAGCAGTACTTC

J: TRBJ2-7
D: TRBD1
size: -
V: TRBV11-2
CDR3: CASSLVGQDLRYEQYF
DNA: TGTGCCAGCAGCTTAGTGGGACAGGACCTTCGCTACGAGCAGTACTTC

J: TRBJ2-1
D: TRBD1
size: -
V: TRBV19
CDR3: CASSMESRGLGQFF
DNA: TGTGCCAGTAGTATGGAAAGCAGGGGGCTTGGGCAGTTCTTC

J: TRBJ1-3
D: TRBD1
size: -
V: TRBV5-1
CDR3: CASSLGEGARSNTIYF
DNA: TGCGCCAGCAGCTTGGGAGAGGGGGCAAGGTCCAACACCATATATTTT

J: TRBJ1-6
D: -
size: -
V: TRBV7-9
CDR3: CASSLGASPLHF
DNA: TGTGCCAGCAGCTTAGGGGCTTCACCCCTCCACTTT

J: TRBJ1-2
D: TRBD1
size: once
V: TRBV2
CDR3: CASSEDRGSYGYTF
DNA: TGTGCCAGCAGTGAGGACAGGGGGTCCTATGGCTACACCTTC

J: TRBJ1-1
D: -
size: -
V: TRBV18
CDR3: CASSEFTGRAEAFF
DNA: TGTGCCAGCTCGGAATTTACAGGGAGGGCTGAAGCTTTCTTT

J: TRBJ1-5
D: -
size: few
V: TRBV9
CDR3: CASSLTGEGVQPQHF
DNA: TGTGCCAGCAGCCTCACTGGGGAGGGGGTGCAGCCCCAGCATTTT

J: TRBJ2-1
D: -
size: -
V: TRBV10-3
CDR3: CAISAVSGSYNEQFF
DNA: TGTGCCATCAGTGCTGTTAGCGGCTCCTACAATGAGCAGTTCTTC

J: TRBJ1-5
D: -
size: few
V: TRBV27
CDR3: CASSFTGSNQPQHF
DNA: TGTGCCAGCAGTTTCACCGGGAGCAATCAGCCCCAGCATTTT

J: TRBJ2-7
D: -
size: few
V: TRBV6-1
CDR3: CASSGTETYEQYF
DNA: TGTGCCAGCAGTGGGACTGAGACCTACGAGCAGTACTTC

J: TRBJ2-7
D: -
size: -
V: TRBV7-6
CDR3: CASSPTLDTEQYF
DNA: TGTGCCAGCAGCCCCACCCTTGACACCGAGCAGTACTTC

J: TRBJ2-3
D: TRBD1
size: few
V: TRBV28
CDR3: CASSARTGVTDTQYF
DNA: TGTGCCAGCAGTGCCAGGACAGGGGTGACAGATACGCAGTATTTT

J: TRBJ2-1
D: TRBD2
size: -
V: TRBV28
CDR3: CASRAGILAGGPSYNEQFF
DNA: TGTGCCAGCAGGGCCGGAATCTTAGCGGGAGGGCCTTCCTACAATGAGCAGTTCTTC

J: TRBJ1-2
D: -
size: -
V: TRBV6-4
CDR3: CASSDWDGSGYTF
DNA: TGTGCCAGCAGTGACTGGGACGGGAGTGGCTACACCTTC

J: TRBJ1-2
D: -
size: -
V: TRBV4-2
CDR3: CASSQDRREQPYGYTF
DNA: TGTGCCAGCAGCCAAGATCGTCGGGAACAGCCGTATGGCTACACCTTC

J: TRBJ1-2
D: TRBD1
size: few
V: TRBV4-3
CDR3: CASSQEGQGYYGYTF
DNA: TGCGCCAGCAGCCAAGAGGGACAGGGATACTATGGCTACACCTTC

J: TRBJ1-4
D: TRBD1
size: -
V: TRBV2
CDR3: CASSGTGGSNEKLFF
DNA: TGTGCCAGCAGTGGAACAGGGGGCTCTAATGAAAAACTGTTTTTT

J: TRBJ1-4
D: TRBD1
size: -
V: TRBV27
CDR3: CASRWGQGATGKLFF
DNA: TGTGCCAGCAGGTGGGGACAGGGGGCAACGGGAAAACTGTTTTTT

J: TRBJ1-1
D: -
size: -
V: TRBV19
CDR3: CASQDSGEAFF
DNA: TGTGCCAGTCAAGATTCGGGTGAAGCTTTCTTT

J: TRBJ2-3
D: TRBD1
size: -
V: TRBV19
CDR3: CASRTTGRVADTQYF
DNA: TGTGCCAGTAGGACGACAGGGCGGGTGGCAGATACGCAGTATTTT

J: TRBJ2-1
D: TRBD1
size: -
V: TRBV5-6
CDR3: CASSGDRDSVYNEQFF
DNA: TGTGCCAGCAGCGGGGACCGGGACAGCGTTTACAATGAGCAGTTCTTC

J: TRBJ2-2
D: -
size: -
V: TRBV19
CDR3: CASSIGNTVTGELFF
DNA: TGTGCCAGTAGTATAGGTAATACAGTCACCGGGGAGCTGTTTTTT

J: TRBJ2-3
D: -
size: few
V: TRBV7-6
CDR3: CASSSDFSGVADTQYF
DNA: TGTGCCAGCAGCTCCGACTTCTCGGGGGTGGCAGATACGCAGTATTTT

J: TRBJ2-3
D: -
size: -
V: TRBV7-9
CDR3: CASSLGTVTADTQYF
DNA: TGTGCCAGCAGCTTAGGTACGGTGACTGCAGATACGCAGTATTTT

J: TRBJ1-4
D: -
size: -
V: TRBV5-1
CDR3: CASSLGLAATNEKLFF
DNA: TGCGCCAGCAGCTTGGGGCTCGCGGCAACTAATGAAAAACTGTTTTTT